Included here is one T cell receptor beta chain sequence, with context. This record belongs to a study of CD8 T cells in Susac syndrome. The RNA, about 0.45 to 1 ug, was put through reverse transcription using random hexamers. TCRdb called the immunoSEQ multiplex PCR reads again in MiXCR, with one record for every CDR3 protein. The sample records about 140,000 distinct CDR3 sequences, roughly 95% being singletons. Germline CDR1 reads SGDLS; CDR2 reads YYNGEE. V lost 3 bases, J lost 5 bases, and 18 bases lay in between. This CDR3 has 16 amino acids. This clonotype originated in a human donor with Susac syndrome. What was sequenced was CD4+ T cells from PBMCs. The chain employs TRBV9 and TRBJ2-1, with D possibly being TRBD1 or TRBD2 (5 bases each). This CDR3 reads CASSAVEGTRNNEQFF. The DNA of the CDR3 is TGTGCCAGCAGCGCAGTGGAAGGGACCAGGAACAATGAGCAGTTCTTC.